This T cell receptor beta chain was captured in a study of blood T cell repertoires in COVID-19. Study information: Donors in the United States, Italy and Spain gave samples during acute or convalescent COVID-19. In each case, the material was cDNA or gDNA derived from T cells, B-cell-depleted T cells, or PBMCs.

This study enrolled people aged roughly 18 to 90 from around 26 US geographic areas. Categorization into cohorts depended on clinical history that participants reported. TCRdb's table, derived via immunoSEQ multiplex PCR, lists solely in-frame clones and lacks some. This sample has about 170,000 clones; approximately 89% occur once, and the top ten carry about 0.77%. V gave up 0 bases and J gave up 4 bases; unmatched junction bases: 9. The V gene's germline CDR1 is LGHNA and CDR2 YSLEER. The CDR3 contains 18 residues. The TCR was taken from a woman younger than 30 who had recovered from COVID-19. The sample was PBMCs or T cells enriched from blood (not recorded which). The V and J genes are TRBV4-3 and TRBJ2-6, with 7 bases aligning to TRBD1. CDR3 bases: TGCGCCAGCAGCCAAGATCGAGGCAGGGGGTGGGGGGCCAACGTCCTGACTTTC. It codes for CASSQDRGRGWGANVLTF.